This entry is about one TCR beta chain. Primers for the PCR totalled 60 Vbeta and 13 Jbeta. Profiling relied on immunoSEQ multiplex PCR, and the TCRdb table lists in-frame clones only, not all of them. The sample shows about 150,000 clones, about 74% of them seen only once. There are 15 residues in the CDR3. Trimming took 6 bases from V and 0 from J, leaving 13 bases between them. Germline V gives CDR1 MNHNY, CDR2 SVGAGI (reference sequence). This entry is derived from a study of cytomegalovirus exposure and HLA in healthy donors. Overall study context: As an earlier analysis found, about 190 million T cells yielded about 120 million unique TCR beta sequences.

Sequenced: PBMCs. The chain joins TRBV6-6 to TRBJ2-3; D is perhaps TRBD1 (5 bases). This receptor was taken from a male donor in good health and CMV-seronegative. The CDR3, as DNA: TGTGCCAGCAGCCCCCAGGGCTCTAGCACAGATACGCAGTATTTT. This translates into CASSPQGSSTDTQYF.